These T cell receptor beta chains were read from a single sample in a study of cytomegalovirus exposure and HLA in healthy donors. Clones were read by immunoSEQ multiplex PCR, and TCRdb kept only the in-frame ones, dropping some. The sample lists roughly 150,000 clones, approximately 71% occurring once. Sequenced: PBMCs. These receptors originate from a man younger than 45 in good health and CMV-seronegative. CDR3s include the opening cysteine and the closing phenylalanine or tryptophan. Fields, in order: J gene, clone size, D gene, V gene, CDR3 DNA, CDR3 protein. A D gene is named only where the DNA matches it firmly. Clone size is shown for a subset of rows, as once, few, many or a class of expanded clone.

J gene: TRBJ2-5; clone size: -; D gene: TRBD2; V gene: TRBV25-1; CDR3 DNA: TGTGCCAGCAGTGAATTGTCTAGCGGGGATATCCGGGAGACCCAGTACTTC; CDR3 protein: CASSELSSGDIRETQYF
J gene: TRBJ2-7; clone size: -; D gene: -; V gene: TRBV6-5; CDR3 DNA: TGTGCCAGCAGTTACTCGCAGGTTTCGGGGTACGAGCAGTACTTC; CDR3 protein: CASSYSQVSGYEQYF
J gene: TRBJ2-1; clone size: -; D gene: TRBD2; V gene: TRBV5-1; CDR3 DNA: TGCGCCAGCAGCTCCGGGACTAGCGGAGGAGAGCAGTTCTTC; CDR3 protein: CASSSGTSGGEQFF
J gene: TRBJ2-1; clone size: once; D gene: TRBD2; V gene: TRBV5-1; CDR3 DNA: TGCGCCAGCAGCTTGGCCAGCGGGGATTACAATGAGCAGTTCTTC; CDR3 protein: CASSLASGDYNEQFF
J gene: TRBJ2-1; clone size: -; D gene: TRBD2; V gene: TRBV9; CDR3 DNA: TGTGCCAGCAACAGCGGGGGAAGCTCCTACAATGAGCAGTTCTTC; CDR3 protein: CASNSGGSSYNEQFF
J gene: TRBJ2-7; clone size: few; D gene: TRBD2; V gene: TRBV6-5; CDR3 DNA: TGTGCCAGCACTCGCACACTAGCGGGAGTAACGTACTTC; CDR3 protein: CASTRTLAGVTYF
J gene: TRBJ2-5; clone size: -; D gene: TRBD2; V gene: TRBV29-1; CDR3 DNA: TGCAGCGTTGATGGACTAGCGCTACAATCGTTGGAGACCCAGTACTTC; CDR3 protein: CSVDGLALQSLETQYF
J gene: TRBJ2-2; clone size: -; D gene: -; V gene: TRBV27; CDR3 DNA: TGTGCCAGCAGTTTATCGAGGTTCCCCGGGGAGCTGTTTTTT; CDR3 protein: CASSLSRFPGELFF
J gene: TRBJ1-1; clone size: -; D gene: -; V gene: TRBV9; CDR3 DNA: TGTGCCAGCAGCGTAGGGAGCTCAGACACTGAAGCTTTCTTT; CDR3 protein: CASSVGSSDTEAFF
J gene: TRBJ1-2; clone size: -; D gene: TRBD1; V gene: TRBV2; CDR3 DNA: TGTGCCAGCAGTGAACGGACAGGGGGCTACTATGGCTACACCTTC; CDR3 protein: CASSERTGGYYGYTF
J gene: TRBJ2-1; clone size: -; D gene: -; V gene: TRBV5-8; CDR3 DNA: TGTGCCAGCAGCTTGTTGGGGTTCACCCAGGGGCAGGGGCGGTTCTTC; CDR3 protein: CASSLLGFTQGQGRFF
J gene: TRBJ2-6; clone size: -; D gene: -; V gene: TRBV19; CDR3 DNA: TGTGCCAGTAGTATAGATCGGGTTGCTGGGGCCAACGTCCTGACTTTC; CDR3 protein: CASSIDRVAGANVLTF
J gene: TRBJ2-7; clone size: -; D gene: -; V gene: TRBV21-1; CDR3 DNA: TGTGCCAGCCATATGAAGTGGGAGGGAGTCTACGAGCAGTACTTC; CDR3 protein: CASHMKWEGVYEQYF
J gene: TRBJ1-2; clone size: -; D gene: TRBD1; V gene: TRBV2; CDR3 DNA: TGTGCCAGCAGCGACCCACGGGACAGGCAACAATCTAACTATGGCTACACCTTC; CDR3 protein: CASSDPRDRQQSNYGYTF
J gene: TRBJ2-3; clone size: -; D gene: TRBD2; V gene: TRBV4-1; CDR3 DNA: TGCGCCAGCAGCCAAGGGAGGGGCGGGACTAGCGGGAGATCAGATACGCAGTATTTT; CDR3 protein: CASSQGRGGTSGRSDTQYF
J gene: TRBJ1-5; clone size: -; D gene: -; V gene: TRBV2; CDR3 DNA: TGTGCCAGTAAGGACAGAACAAATCAGCCCCAGCATTTT; CDR3 protein: CASKDRTNQPQHF
J gene: TRBJ2-7; clone size: -; D gene: -; V gene: TRBV6-6; CDR3 DNA: TGTGCCAGCAGAACGGGAGACTACGAGCAGTACTTC; CDR3 protein: CASRTGDYEQYF
J gene: TRBJ1-6; clone size: -; D gene: -; V gene: TRBV5-4; CDR3 DNA: TGTGCCAGCAGCTTGGCTGCGCATTCACCCCTCCACTTT; CDR3 protein: CASSLAAHSPLHF